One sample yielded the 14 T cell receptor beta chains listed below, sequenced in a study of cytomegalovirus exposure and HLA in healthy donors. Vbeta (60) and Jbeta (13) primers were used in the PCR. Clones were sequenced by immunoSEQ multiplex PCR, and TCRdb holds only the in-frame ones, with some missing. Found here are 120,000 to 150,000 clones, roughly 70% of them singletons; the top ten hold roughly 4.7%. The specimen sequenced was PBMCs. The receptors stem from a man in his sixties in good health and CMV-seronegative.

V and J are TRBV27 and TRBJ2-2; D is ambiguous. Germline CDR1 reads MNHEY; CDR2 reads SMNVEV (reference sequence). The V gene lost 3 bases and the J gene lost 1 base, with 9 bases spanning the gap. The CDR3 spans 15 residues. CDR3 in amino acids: CASSFWHQNTGELFF. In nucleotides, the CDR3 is TGTGCCAGCAGTTTCTGGCACCAGAACACCGGGGAGCTGTTTTTT.

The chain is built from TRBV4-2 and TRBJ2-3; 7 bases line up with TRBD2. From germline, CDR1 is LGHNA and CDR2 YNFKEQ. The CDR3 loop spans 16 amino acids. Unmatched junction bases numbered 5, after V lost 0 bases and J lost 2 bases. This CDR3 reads CASSQEVGGDTDTQYF. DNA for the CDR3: TGTGCCAGCAGCCAAGAAGTGGGAGGGGACACAGATACGCAGTATTTT.

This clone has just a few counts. CDR3 loop: CASRRDSSGYTF. The DNA of the CDR3 is TGTGCCAGCAGGCGGGACAGCTCTGGCTACACCTTC. V is TRBV5-6 and J is TRBJ1-2; 7 bases map to TRBD1. The V and J ends lost 5 bases and 7 bases, in that order; junction bases with no gene match: 5. This CDR3 is built from 12 residues. The germline CDR1 and CDR2 sequences are SGHDT and YYEEEE.

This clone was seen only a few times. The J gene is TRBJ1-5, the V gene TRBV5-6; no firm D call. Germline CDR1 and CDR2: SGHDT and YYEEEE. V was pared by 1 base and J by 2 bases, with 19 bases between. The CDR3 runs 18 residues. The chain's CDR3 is CASSLYEFWSGGNQPQHF. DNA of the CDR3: TGTGCCAGCAGCTTGTACGAGTTTTGGTCGGGAGGCAATCAGCCCCAGCATTTT.

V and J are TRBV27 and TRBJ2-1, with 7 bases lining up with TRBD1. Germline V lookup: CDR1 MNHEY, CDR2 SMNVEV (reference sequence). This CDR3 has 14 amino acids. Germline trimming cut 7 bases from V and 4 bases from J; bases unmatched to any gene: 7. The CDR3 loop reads CASTAAGGYNEQFF. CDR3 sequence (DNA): TGTGCCAGCACGGCCGCAGGGGGATACAATGAGCAGTTCTTC.

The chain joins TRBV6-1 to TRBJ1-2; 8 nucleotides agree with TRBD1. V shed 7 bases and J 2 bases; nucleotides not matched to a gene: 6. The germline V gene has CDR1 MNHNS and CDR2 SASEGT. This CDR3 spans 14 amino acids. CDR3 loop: CASTIQGENYGYTF. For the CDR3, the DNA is TGTGCCAGCACTATACAGGGGGAAAACTATGGCTACACCTTC.

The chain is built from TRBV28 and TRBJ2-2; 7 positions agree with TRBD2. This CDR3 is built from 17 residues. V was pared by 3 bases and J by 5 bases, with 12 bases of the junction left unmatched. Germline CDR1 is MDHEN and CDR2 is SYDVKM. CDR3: CASSFLRGSVHTGELFF. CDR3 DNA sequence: TGTGCCAGCAGTTTCCTTCGCGGGAGTGTTCATACCGGGGAGCTGTTTTTT.

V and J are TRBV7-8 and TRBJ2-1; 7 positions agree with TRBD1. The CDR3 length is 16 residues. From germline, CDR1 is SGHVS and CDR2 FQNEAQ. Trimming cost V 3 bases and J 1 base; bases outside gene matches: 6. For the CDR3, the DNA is TGTGCCAGCAGCTTCGGATGGACAGGATCCTACAATGAGCAGTTCTTC. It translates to CASSFGWTGSYNEQFF.

Here the CDR3 reads CASSQEMGQGAQHF. The DNA for the CDR3 is TGCGCCAGCAGCCAAGAAATGGGTCAAGGGGCCCAGCATTTT. J is TRBJ1-5 and V is TRBV4-3; tentative D call: TRBD1 (5 bases). The germline V gene has CDR1 LGHNA and CDR2 YSLEER. This CDR3 has 14 amino acids. V lost 0 bases, J lost 11 bases, and 14 bases lay in between.

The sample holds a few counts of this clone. This chain's CDR3 is CASSYMAVSYNEQFF. CDR3 coding DNA: TGTGCCAGCAGTTACATGGCGGTCTCCTACAATGAGCAGTTCTTC. The chain employs TRBV6-6 and TRBJ2-1; unclear D gene. V gave up 2 bases and J gave up 0 bases, with 8 bases separating them. Germline V CDR1 and CDR2: MNHNY, SVGAGI (reference sequence). There are 15 residues in the CDR3.

CDR3 loop: CSVRTGTDTQYF. CDR3 in DNA: TGCAGCGTTAGGACAGGCACAGATACGCAGTATTTT. The chain combines TRBV29-1 with TRBJ2-3; D is perhaps TRBD1 (6 bases). V lost 5 bases and J 1 base, leaving 7 bases between the germline ends. The V gene's germline CDR1 is SQVTM and CDR2 ANQGSEA. This CDR3 region has 12 residues.

The CDR3 here is CASSPGGRRETNEKLFF. CDR3 bases: TGTGCCAGCAGCCCGGGGGGGCGTAGGGAAACTAATGAAAAACTGTTTTTT. V gene TRBV5-4 combines with J gene TRBJ1-4; TRBD1 is a possible D gene (6 bases). V shed 4 bases and J shed 1 base, with 17 bases lying between them. Germline V gene lookup returns CDR1 SGHNT and CDR2 YYREEE (reference sequence). The CDR3 sequence is 17 residues long. Full variable domain (missing parts from reference TRBV5-4 and TRBJ1-4): ETGVTQSPTHLIKTRGQQVTLRCSSQSGHNTVSWYQQALGQGPQFIFQYYREEENGRGNFPPRFSGLQFPNYSSELNVNALELDDSALYLCASSPGGRRETNEKLFFGSGTQLSVL.

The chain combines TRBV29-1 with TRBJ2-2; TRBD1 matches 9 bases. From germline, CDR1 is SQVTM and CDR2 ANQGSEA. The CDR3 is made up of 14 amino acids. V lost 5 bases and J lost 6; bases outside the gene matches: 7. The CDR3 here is CSVSQGANAGELFF. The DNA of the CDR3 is TGCAGCGTTTCACAGGGGGCGAATGCCGGGGAGCTGTTTTTT.

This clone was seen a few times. The CDR3 sequence is CASSLGLESYEQYF. CDR3 nucleotides: TGTGCCAGCAGCTTGGGGCTAGAGTCCTACGAGCAGTACTTC. The V gene is TRBV11-2, the J gene TRBJ2-7; tentatively, D is TRBD1 (5 bases). Trimming cost V 3 bases and J 1 base, with 10 bases left between them. Germline CDR1 and CDR2: SGHAT and FQNNGV. The CDR3 has 14 amino acids.